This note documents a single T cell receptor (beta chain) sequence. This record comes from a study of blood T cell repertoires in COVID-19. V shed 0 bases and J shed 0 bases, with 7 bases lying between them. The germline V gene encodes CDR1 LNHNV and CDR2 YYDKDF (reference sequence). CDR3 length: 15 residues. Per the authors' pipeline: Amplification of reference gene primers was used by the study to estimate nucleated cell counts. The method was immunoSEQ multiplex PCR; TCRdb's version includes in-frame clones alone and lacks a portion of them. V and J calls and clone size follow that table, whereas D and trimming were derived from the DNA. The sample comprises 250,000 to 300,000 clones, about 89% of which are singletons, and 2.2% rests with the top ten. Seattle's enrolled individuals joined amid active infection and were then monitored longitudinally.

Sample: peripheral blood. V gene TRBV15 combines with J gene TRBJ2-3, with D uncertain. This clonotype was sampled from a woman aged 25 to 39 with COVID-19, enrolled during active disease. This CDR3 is CATSRDDSSTDTQYF. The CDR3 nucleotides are TGTGCCACCAGCAGAGATGACTCTAGCACAGATACGCAGTATTTT.